This T cell receptor (beta chain) is drawn from a study of T cell repertoires in cytomegalovirus infection. TCRdb processed the reads anew with MiXCR; each CDR3 protein has one entry. In the table there are hundreds of thousands of distinct CDR3 sequences, around a third of which are singletons. CDR1 is SNHLY and CDR2 is FYNNEI in the germline V gene. The V end lost 3 bases, the J end lost 5 bases, and 13 bases lay between the germline ends. This CDR3 contains 15 residues. A few counts support this clonotype. No antigen is known for it. The sample in question was cultured PBMCs, obtained from culture after CMV antigen stimulation. The chain employs TRBV2 and TRBJ2-2; D possibly corresponds to TRBD1 (5 bases). This clonotype was obtained from a human donor in good health (CMV status not recorded). Some clones in this sample may be carry-over from other donors' samples. The CDR3 region has the DNA TGTGCCAGCAGTGATGGTAGGGGTAGGACCGGGGAGCTGTTTTTT. Protein sequence: CASSDGRGRTGELFF. Full variable domain (remainder filled in from reference TRBV2 and TRBJ2-2): EPEVTQTPSHQVTQMGQEVILRCVPISNHLYFYWYRQILGQKVEFLVSFYNNEISEKSEIFDDQFSVERPDGSNFTLKIRSTKLEDSAMYFCASSDGRGRTGELFFGEGSRLTVL.